The T cell receptor (beta chain) under discussion was sequenced for a study of blood T cell repertoires in COVID-19. Original methodology: Reference gene primer amplification gave nucleated cell count estimates. The method was immunoSEQ multiplex PCR; TCRdb's version includes in-frame clones alone and lacks a portion of them. V and J calls plus clone size are reproduced from that table; the DNA served to infer D and trimming. The table lists 100,000 or so clones, roughly 84% of them singletons. This clone was detected once. The sequence was collected from a human donor in a cohort sampled during active COVID-19. The source material was peripheral blood.

The DNA of the CDR3 is TGTGCCAGCAGCTTAATAATCGCGGGGACCGTTGAGAATGAGCAGTTCTTC. Protein sequence: CASSLIIAGTVENEQFF. The rearrangement joins TRBV7-6 to TRBJ2-1, with D possibly TRBD2 on 6 matching bases. The germline CDR1 and CDR2 sequences are SGHVS and FNYEAQ. The CDR3 has 17 residues. With 2 bases removed from V and 7 bases from J, the gap between germline ends came to 21 bases.